Listed below are T cell receptor beta chains from one sample, sequenced in a study of shared clonotypes between healthy human individuals. Sequencing used immunoSEQ multiplex PCR; TCRdb keeps in-frame clones, though not all of them. The sample has hundreds of thousands of clones, roughly 98% seen once. The sample consisted of naive CD8+ T cells sorted from blood. The receptor source for this set is a man aged 25 to 40 in good health. CDR3s include the opening cysteine and the closing phenylalanine or tryptophan.

v_call | cdr3_length | cdr3_aa
TRBV7-8 | 15 | CASSIRDRIQETQYF
TRBV2 | 12 | CASTWTNNEQFF
TRBV29-1 | 13 | CSVEEATGREAFF
TRBV7-9 | 13 | CASSVRDPYEQFF
TRBV6-6 | 16 | CASSYSGDGSSYGYTF
TRBV27 | 17 | CASSLSGTPWSSYEQYF
TRBV13 | 15 | CASSLGAITNYGYTF
TRBV25-1 | 14 | CASSEESSFDEQFF
TRBV7-9 | 15 | CASSSGHISNQPQHF
TRBV11-2 | 14 | CASAAVEYQETQYF
TRBV7-2 | 13 | CASSLGVTDTQYF
TRBV4-1 | 15 | CASSQDPLGLNEQFF
TRBV27 | 11 | CASIGRSEQYF
TRBV6-5 | 11 | CASLGPGELFF
TRBV29-1 | 16 | CSVLPAVSGSYNEQFF